This T cell receptor (beta chain) originates from a study of blood T cell repertoires in COVID-19. Study-level background: The United States, Italy and Spain supplied acute and convalescent COVID-19 samples. The cDNA or gDNA used as material had been derived from T cells, B-cell-depleted T cells, or PBMCs.

This clone was observed once. The V and J ends lost 10 bases and 8 bases respectively, with 14 bases between them. CDR3 length equals 11 residues. In the original analysis: Estimation of nucleated cell counts was performed using reference gene primer amplification. Assay used: immunoSEQ multiplex PCR; TCRdb lists only in-frame clones, some missing. V, J and clone size are taken as reported in that table, and D and trimming were inferred from the DNA itself. This sample has roughly 87,000 clones, with 70% to 85% found just once. The chain combines TRBV12-3 or TRBV12-4 with TRBJ1-2; no reliable D call. The receptor was isolated from a woman older than 75 with COVID-19, enrolled during active disease. Sequencing was done on a sample of peripheral blood. CDR3 nucleotide sequence: TGTGCCACTAGCAGCGGCGGGGGCTACACCTTC. This translates into CATSSGGGYTF.